The subject of this entry is one T cell receptor beta chain. What it recognizes is unknown. Trimming pared 1 base from V and 7 bases from J, leaving 8 bases between. Germline-derived CDR1 and CDR2 are SGHVS and FQNEAQ. CDR3 length equals 12 residues. The data are from a study of radiotherapy plus CTLA-4 blockade in lung cancer. Study-level information: Disease control reached approximately 31%, with objective responses in 15% to 20%.

Generated by immunoSEQ multiplex PCR, the TCRdb table keeps only in-frame clones and is missing some. The repertoire holds fewer than 95,000 clones, with about four fifths as singletons. Study-level results: Early shifts in blood T cell clones, with interferon-beta, reportedly predicted response best.

The TCR comes from a human donor with non-small cell lung cancer who had stable disease on radiotherapy plus ipilimumab. The specimen comprised peripheral blood, sampled from a patient treated with radiotherapy plus ipilimumab. The chain couples TRBV7-8 to TRBJ2-7; the D is unclear. The CDR3 loop is CASSLVMGEQYF. The CDR3 DNA reads as TGTGCCAGCAGCTTAGTGATGGGAGAGCAGTACTTC. The full variable domain, its missing parts supplied by reference TRBV7-8 and TRBJ2-7, is GAGVSQSPRYKVAKRGQDVALRCDPISGHVSLFWYQQALGQGPEFLTYFQNEAQLDKSGLPSDRFFAERPEGSVSTLKIQRTQQEDSAVYLCASSLVMGEQYFGPGTRLTVT.